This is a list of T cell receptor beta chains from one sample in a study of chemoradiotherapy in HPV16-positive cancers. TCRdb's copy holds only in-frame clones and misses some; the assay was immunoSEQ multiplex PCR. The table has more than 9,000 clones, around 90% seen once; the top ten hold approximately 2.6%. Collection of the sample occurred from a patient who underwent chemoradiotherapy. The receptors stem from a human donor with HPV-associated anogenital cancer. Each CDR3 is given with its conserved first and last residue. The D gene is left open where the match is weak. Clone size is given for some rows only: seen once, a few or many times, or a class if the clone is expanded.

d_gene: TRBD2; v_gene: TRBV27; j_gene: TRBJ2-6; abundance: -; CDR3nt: TGTGCCAGCAGTTCGGGGGCGACTAGCGGGGGGGCGTTGGGGGCCAACGTCCTGACTTTC; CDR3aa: CASSSGATSGGALGANVLTF
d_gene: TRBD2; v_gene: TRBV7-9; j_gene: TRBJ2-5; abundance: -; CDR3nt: TGTGCCAGCAGCTTAGCGCCACGGGGGACTAGCGGGAGGCCAGGGTACTTC; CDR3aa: CASSLAPRGTSGRPGYF
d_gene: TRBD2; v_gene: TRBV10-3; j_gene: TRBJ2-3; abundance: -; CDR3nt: TGTGCCATCAGTGTCTTAGCGGGAGGGTCAGATACGCAGTATTTT; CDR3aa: CAISVLAGGSDTQYF
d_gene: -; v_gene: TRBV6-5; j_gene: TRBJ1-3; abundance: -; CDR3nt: TGTGCCAGCAGTTCCAACAGGGATCAGGGAAACACCATATATTTT; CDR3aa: CASSSNRDQGNTIYF
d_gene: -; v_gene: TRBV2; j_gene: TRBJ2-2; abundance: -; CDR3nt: TGTGCCAGCAGTGCGGGGTTGGTAATCGGGGAGCTGTTTTTT; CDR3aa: CASSAGLVIGELFF
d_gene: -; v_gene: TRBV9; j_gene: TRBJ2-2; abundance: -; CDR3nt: TGTGCCAGCAGCGCAGAGATGTGGATTACGAACACCGGGGAGCTGTTTTTT; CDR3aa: CASSAEMWITNTGELFF
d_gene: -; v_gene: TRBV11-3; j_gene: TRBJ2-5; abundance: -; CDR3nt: TGTGCCAGCAGCTTGGGGATTAGGGGTGCCCAAGAGACCCAGTACTTC; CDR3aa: CASSLGIRGAQETQYF
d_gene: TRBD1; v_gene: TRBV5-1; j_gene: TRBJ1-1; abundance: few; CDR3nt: TGCGCCAGCAGCACAAAGACAGGGGGGAACACTGAAGCTTTCTTT; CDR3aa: CASSTKTGGNTEAFF
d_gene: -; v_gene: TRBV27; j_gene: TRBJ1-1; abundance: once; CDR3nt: TGTGCCAGCAGTTTATTAGGGTCCACTGAAGCTTTCTTT; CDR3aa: CASSLLGSTEAFF
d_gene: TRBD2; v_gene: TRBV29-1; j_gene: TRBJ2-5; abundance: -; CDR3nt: TGCAGCGTTGACAGCGGGATGCAGACCCAGTACTTC; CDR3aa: CSVDSGMQTQYF
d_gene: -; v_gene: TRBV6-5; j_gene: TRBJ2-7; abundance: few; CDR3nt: TGTGCCAGCAGTTACATCAACAGTAGGGCAAACGAGCAGTACTTC; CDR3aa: CASSYINSRANEQYF
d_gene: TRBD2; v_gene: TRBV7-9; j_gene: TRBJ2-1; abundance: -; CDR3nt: TGTGCCAGCAGCGTAAGACTAGCGGGAGGGAACAATGAGCAGTTCTTC; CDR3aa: CASSVRLAGGNNEQFF
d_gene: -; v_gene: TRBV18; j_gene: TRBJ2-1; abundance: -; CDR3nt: TGTGCCAGCTCACCGATCGGTAGGGTAAATGAGCAGTTCTTC; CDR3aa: CASSPIGRVNEQFF
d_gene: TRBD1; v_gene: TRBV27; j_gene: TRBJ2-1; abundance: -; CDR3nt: TGTGCCAGCAGCCAGGGGGTAAATGAGCAGTTCTTC; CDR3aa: CASSQGVNEQFF
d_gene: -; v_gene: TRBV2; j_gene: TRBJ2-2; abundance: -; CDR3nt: TGTGCCAGCAGGCGGAATGAGAATACCGGGGAGCTGTTTTTT; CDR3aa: CASRRNENTGELFF
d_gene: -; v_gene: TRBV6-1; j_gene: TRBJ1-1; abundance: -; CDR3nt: TGTGCCAGCAGTACCCGAGGCAGATCGAACACTGAAGCTTTCTTT; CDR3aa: CASSTRGRSNTEAFF
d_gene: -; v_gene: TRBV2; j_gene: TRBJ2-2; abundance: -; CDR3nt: TGTGCCAGCAGTGATATTAGGGTCAGCCCCACGAACACCGGGGAGCTGTTTTTT; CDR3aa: CASSDIRVSPTNTGELFF
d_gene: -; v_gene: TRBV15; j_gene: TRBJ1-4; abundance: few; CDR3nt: TGTGCCACCAGCGGAAATAGGGCCGGGACGGTGGTTAATGAAAAACTGTTTTTT; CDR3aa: CATSGNRAGTVVNEKLFF
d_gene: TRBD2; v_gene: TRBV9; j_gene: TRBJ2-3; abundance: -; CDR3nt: TGTGCCAGCAGTCCACTGGGACTAGCGGCTCGCACAGATACGCAGTATTTT; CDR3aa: CASSPLGLAARTDTQYF
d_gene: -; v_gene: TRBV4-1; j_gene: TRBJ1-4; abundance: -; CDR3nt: TGCGCCAGCAGCCAAATCACTTCGGGTGGCAATGAAAAACTGTTTTTT; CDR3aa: CASSQITSGGNEKLFF
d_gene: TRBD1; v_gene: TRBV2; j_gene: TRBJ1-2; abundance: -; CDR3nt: TGTGCCAGCAGTAAAGACAGGGTCTATGGCTACACCTTC; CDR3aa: CASSKDRVYGYTF
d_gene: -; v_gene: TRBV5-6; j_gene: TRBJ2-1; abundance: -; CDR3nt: TGTGCCAGCAGCTTCTCCAAGGGTAGCTCCTACAATGAGCAGTTCTTC; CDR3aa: CASSFSKGSSYNEQFF
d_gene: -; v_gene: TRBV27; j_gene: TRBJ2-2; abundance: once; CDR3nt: TGTGCCAGCACGGCTAGCGCTGGGGTCGGGGAGCTGTTTTTT; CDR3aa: CASTASAGVGELFF
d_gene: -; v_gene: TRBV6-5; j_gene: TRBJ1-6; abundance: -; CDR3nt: TGTGCCAGCAGGCCCCGGGGCCTCTATAATTCACCCCTCCACTTT; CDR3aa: CASRPRGLYNSPLHF
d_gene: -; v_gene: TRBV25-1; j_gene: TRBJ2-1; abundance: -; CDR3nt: TGTGCCAGCAGTGAAGCCAATGAGCAGTTCTTC; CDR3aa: CASSEANEQFF
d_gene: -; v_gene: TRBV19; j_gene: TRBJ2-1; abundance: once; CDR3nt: TGTGCCAGTACCCCCCGGCCGGCTAATGAGCAGTTCTTC; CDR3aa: CASTPRPANEQFF
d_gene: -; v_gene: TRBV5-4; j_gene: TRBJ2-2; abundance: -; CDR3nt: TGTGCCAGCAGGCGGGACACCATGAACACCGGGGAGCTGTTTTTT; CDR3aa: CASRRDTMNTGELFF
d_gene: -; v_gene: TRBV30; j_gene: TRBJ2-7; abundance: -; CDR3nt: TGTGCCTGGCGGGGGATCTACGAGCAGTACTTC; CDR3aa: CAWRGIYEQYF
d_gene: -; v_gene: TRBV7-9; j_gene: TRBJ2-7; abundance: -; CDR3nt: TGTGCCAGCAGCCCCCGGGACAAAGCCACCGAGCAGTACTTC; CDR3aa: CASSPRDKATEQYF
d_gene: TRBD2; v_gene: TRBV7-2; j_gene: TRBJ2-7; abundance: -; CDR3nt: TGTGCCAGCAGCTTTCAAGCGGGGGGCGCCTACGAGCAGTACTTC; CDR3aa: CASSFQAGGAYEQYF
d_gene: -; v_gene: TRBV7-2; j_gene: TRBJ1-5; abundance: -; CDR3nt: TGTGCCAGCAGCTTAGGAGGAGGGAGCAATCAGCCCCAGCATTTT; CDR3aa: CASSLGGGSNQPQHF
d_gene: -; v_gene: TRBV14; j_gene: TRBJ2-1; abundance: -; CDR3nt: TGTGCCAGCAGCCCCGGGACCCACAATGAGCAGTTCTTC; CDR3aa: CASSPGTHNEQFF
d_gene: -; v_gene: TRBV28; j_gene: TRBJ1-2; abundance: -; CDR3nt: TGTGCCAGCAGCCAACAGAGTTCCTATGGCTACACCTTC; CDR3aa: CASSQQSSYGYTF
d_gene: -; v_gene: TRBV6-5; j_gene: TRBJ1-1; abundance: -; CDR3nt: TGTGCCAGCAAGCTCACGCGGGTGGGTACTGAAGCTTTCTTT; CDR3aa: CASKLTRVGTEAFF
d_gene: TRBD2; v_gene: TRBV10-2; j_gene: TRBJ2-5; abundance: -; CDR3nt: TGCGCCAGCAGTCCGTTACTAGCGGGGGCCACCCAGTACTTC; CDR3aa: CASSPLLAGATQYF
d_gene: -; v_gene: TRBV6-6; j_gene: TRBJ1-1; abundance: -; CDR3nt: TGTGCCACACAGACACGGGGGAGAACTGAAGCTTTCTTT; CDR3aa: CATQTRGRTEAFF
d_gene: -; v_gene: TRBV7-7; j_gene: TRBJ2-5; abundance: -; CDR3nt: TGTGCTAGCAGCTTAGGACTGGGCGGAGAGACCCAGTACTTC; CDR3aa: CASSLGLGGETQYF
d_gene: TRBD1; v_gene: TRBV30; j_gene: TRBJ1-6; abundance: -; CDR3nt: TGTGCCTGTACGGACAGGCCCTATAATTCACCCCTCCACTTT; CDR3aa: CACTDRPYNSPLHF
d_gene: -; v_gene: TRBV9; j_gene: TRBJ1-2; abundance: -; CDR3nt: TGTGCCAGCAGCCTAAGACCGAACCAAATTAGTGGCTACACCTTC; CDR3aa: CASSLRPNQISGYTF
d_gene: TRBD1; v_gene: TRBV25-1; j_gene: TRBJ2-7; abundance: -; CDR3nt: TGTGCCAGCAGTGGAGAATGGACAGGAGACTACGAGCAGTACTTC; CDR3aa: CASSGEWTGDYEQYF
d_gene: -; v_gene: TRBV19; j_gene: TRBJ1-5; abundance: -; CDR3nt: TGTGCCAGTAGTATTTTTTTAGAGCCCCAGCATTTT; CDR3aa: CASSIFLEPQHF
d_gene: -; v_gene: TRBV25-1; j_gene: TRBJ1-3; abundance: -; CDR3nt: TGTGCCAGCAGCCTGAGAAACACCATATATTTT; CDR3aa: CASSLRNTIYF
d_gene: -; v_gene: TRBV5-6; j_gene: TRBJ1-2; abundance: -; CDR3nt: TGTGCCAGCAGCTTTACGGGGGACCGTGGCTACACCTTC; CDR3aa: CASSFTGDRGYTF
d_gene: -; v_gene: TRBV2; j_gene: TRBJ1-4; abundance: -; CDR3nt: TGTGCCAGCAGTGGGGGGGCCTTATGGGAAAAACTGTTTTTT; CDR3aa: CASSGGALWEKLFF
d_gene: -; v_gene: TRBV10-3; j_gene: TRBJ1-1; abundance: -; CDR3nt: TGTGCCATCAGTGAGGGGGGGAGCACTGAAGCTTTCTTT; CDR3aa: CAISEGGSTEAFF
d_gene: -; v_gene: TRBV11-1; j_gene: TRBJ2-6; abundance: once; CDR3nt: TGTGCCAGCAGCTTAGACAGGTTAAAAACCGGGGCCAACGTCCTGACTTTC; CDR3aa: CASSLDRLKTGANVLTF
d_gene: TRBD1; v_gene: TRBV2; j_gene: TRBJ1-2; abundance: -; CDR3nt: TGTGCCAGCAGTGCCACAGGGGACTATGGCTACACCTTC; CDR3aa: CASSATGDYGYTF
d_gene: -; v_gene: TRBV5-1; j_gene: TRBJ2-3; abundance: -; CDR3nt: TGCGCCAGCGATGAAATGGGTCGCAAAGGCACAGATACGCAGTATTTT; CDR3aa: CASDEMGRKGTDTQYF
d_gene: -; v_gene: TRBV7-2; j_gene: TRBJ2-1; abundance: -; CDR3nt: TGTGCCAGCAGCGGGGGAGTACGGTACAATGAGCAGTTCTTC; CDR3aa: CASSGGVRYNEQFF
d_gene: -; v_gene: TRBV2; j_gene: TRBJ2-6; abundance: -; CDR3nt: TGTGCCAGCAGTGAAGGGTGGGACTCTGGGGCCAACGTCCTGACTTTC; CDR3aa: CASSEGWDSGANVLTF
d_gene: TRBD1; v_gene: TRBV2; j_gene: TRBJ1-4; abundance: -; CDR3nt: TGTGCCAGCCTTCGTACAGGGGTCGGAAAACTGTTTTTT; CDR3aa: CASLRTGVGKLFF
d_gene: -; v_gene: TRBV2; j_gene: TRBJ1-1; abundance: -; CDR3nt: TGTGCCAGCAGTGATAGGGGTTGGGGCACTGAAGCTTTCTTT; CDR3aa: CASSDRGWGTEAFF
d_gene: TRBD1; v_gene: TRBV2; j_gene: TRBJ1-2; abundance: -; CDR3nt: TGTGCCAGCAGTGAACGGCAGGGGGCGAACTATGGCTACACCTTC; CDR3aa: CASSERQGANYGYTF
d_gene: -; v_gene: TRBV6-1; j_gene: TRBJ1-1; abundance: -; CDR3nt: TGTGCCAGCAGTGCAGGGGTGAACACTGAAGCTTTCTTT; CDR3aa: CASSAGVNTEAFF
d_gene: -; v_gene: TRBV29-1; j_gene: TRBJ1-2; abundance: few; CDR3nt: TGCAGCGTTGGACAGGTTCCCGTTTATGGCTACACCTTC; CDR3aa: CSVGQVPVYGYTF
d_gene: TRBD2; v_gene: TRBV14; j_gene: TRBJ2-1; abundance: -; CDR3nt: TGTGCCAGCAGCCAACGAGCGGGGTCCTACAATGAGCAGTTCTTC; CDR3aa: CASSQRAGSYNEQFF
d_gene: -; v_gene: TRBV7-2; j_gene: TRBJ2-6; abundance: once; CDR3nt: TGTGCCAGCAGCTTAGATAGGTTCGGGCGTTCTGGGGCCAACGTCCTGACTTTC; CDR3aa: CASSLDRFGRSGANVLTF
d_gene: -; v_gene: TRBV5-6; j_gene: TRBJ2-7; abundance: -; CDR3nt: TGTGCCAGCAGCGGTGTGGGGAACTACGAGCAGTACTTC; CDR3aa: CASSGVGNYEQYF
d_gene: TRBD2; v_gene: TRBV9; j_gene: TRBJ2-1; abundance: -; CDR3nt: TGTGCCAGCAGCGCCAGGGGAGGGGGGTTGGGACTAGCTCCCCACAATGAGCAGTTCTTC; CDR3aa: CASSARGGGLGLAPHNEQFF